The clone carrying this TCR beta chain was seen only a few times. No antigen is known for it. The TCR beta CDR3 regions underwent amplification using RNA transcripts as the source. The primer set for the first-round RT-PCR of the TCR CDR3 was HTBI. One entry per CDR3 protein, called by TCRdb with MiXCR from the multiplex PCR reads. The sample holds about 320,000 distinct CDR3 sequences, approximately 17% seen once. The data belong to a study of T cells in Graves' hyperthyroidism and ophthalmopathy. Uncontrolled infection, other autoimmune disease, pregnancy or lactation disqualified patients from enrolment. PBMCs were obtained from 9.5 to 10 ml fresh peripheral blood. Notes on the study in general: The model foresaw ophthalmopathy a median around 6.8 months prior to onset.

The sequenced material came from blood. The TCR sequence derives from a young man with Graves' hyperthyroidism.

In DNA, the CDR3 is TGTGCCAGCAGCCCCATAACAGGGGGCTCTGGAAACACCATATATTTT. Encoded protein: CASSPITGGSGNTIYF. The rearrangement links TRBV11-2 to TRBJ1-3; 8 nucleotides line up with TRBD1. V lost 5 bases and J lost 0; bases outside the gene matches: 6. This CDR3 has 16 amino acids. Germline CDR1 reads SGHAT; CDR2 reads FQNNGV.